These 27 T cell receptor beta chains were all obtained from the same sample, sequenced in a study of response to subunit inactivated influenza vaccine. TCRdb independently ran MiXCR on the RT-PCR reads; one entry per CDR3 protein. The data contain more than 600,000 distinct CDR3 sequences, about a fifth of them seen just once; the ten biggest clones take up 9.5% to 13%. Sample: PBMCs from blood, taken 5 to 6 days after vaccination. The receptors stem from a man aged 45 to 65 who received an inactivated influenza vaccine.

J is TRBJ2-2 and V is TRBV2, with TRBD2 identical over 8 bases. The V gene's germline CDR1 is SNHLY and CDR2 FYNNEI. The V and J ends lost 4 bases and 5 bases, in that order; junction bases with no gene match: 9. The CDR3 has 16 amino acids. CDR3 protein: CASSGPGLGVTGELFF. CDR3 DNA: TGTGCCAGCAGTGGCCCGGGACTAGGCGTTACCGGGGAGCTGTTTTTT.

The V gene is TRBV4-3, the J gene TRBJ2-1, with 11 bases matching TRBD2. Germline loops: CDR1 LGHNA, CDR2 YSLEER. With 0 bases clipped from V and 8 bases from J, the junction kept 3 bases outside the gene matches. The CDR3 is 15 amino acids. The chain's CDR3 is CASSQDSGRDDEQFF. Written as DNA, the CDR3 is TGCGCCAGCAGCCAAGATAGCGGGAGGGATGATGAGCAGTTCTTC.

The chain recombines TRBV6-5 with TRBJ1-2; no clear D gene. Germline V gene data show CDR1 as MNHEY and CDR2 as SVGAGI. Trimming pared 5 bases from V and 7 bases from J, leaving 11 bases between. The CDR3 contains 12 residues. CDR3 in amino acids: CASSTNVGGYTF. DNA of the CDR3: TGTGCCAGCAGTACCAACGTGGGTGGCTACACCTTC.

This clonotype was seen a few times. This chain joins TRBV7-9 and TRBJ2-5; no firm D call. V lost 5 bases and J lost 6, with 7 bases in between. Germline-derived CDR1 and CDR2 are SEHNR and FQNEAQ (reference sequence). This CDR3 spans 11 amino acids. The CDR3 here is CASSPGQTQYF. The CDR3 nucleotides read TGTGCCAGCAGCCCGGGCCAGACCCAGTACTTC.

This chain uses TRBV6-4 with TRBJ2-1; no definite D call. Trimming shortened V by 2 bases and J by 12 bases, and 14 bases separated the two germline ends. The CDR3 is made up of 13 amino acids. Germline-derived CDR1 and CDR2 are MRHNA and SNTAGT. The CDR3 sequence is CASSDRVGKGQFF. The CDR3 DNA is TGTGCCAGCAGTGACAGGGTGGGAAAAGGGCAGTTCTTC.

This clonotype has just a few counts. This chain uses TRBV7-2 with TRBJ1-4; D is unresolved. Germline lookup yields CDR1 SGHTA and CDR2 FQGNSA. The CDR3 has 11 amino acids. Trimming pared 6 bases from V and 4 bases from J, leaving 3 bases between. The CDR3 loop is CASRDNEKLFF. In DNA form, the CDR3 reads TGTGCCAGCAGAGATAATGAAAAACTGTTTTTT.

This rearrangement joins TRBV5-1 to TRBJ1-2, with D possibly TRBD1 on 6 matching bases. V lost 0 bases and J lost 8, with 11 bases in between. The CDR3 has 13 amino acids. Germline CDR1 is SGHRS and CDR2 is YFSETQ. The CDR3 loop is CASSLDRASGYTF. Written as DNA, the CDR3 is TGCGCCAGCAGCTTGGACAGGGCCTCCGGCTACACCTTC. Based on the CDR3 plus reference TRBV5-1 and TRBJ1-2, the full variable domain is KAGVTQTPRYLIKTRGQQVTLSCSPISGHRSVSWYQQTPGQGLQFLFEYFSETQRNKGNFPGRFSGRQFSNSRSEMNVSTLELGDSALYLCASSLDRASGYTFGSGTRLTVV.

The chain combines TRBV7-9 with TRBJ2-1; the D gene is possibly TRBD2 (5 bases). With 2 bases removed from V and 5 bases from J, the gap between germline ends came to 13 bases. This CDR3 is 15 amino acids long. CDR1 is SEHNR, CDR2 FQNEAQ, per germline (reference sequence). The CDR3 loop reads CASSLIYKLDNEQFF. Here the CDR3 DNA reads TGTGCCAGCAGCTTAATCTACAAACTAGACAATGAGCAGTTCTTC.

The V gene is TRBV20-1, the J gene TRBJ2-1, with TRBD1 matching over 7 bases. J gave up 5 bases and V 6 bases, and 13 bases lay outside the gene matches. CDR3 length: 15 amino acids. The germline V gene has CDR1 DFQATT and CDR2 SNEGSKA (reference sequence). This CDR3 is CSADTYGTADNEQFF. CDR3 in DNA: TGCAGTGCGGATACTTATGGGACAGCTGACAATGAGCAGTTCTTC.

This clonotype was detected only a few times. CDR3 region: CASSYGGSGNNEQFF. Written as DNA, the CDR3 is TGTGCCAGCAGTTACGGGGGTAGCGGGAACAATGAGCAGTTCTTC. This chain links TRBV6-5 with TRBJ2-1; 8 bases map to TRBD2. CDR1 and CDR2 (germline): MNHEY, SVGAGI. V dropped 2 bases and J dropped 5; count of bases not matched to a gene: 5. There are 15 residues in the CDR3.

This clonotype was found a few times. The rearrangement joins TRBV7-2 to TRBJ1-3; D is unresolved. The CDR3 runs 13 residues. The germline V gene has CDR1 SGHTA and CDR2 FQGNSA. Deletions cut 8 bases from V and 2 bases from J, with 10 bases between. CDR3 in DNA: TGTGCCAGCGCCCCATCAACTGGAAACACCATATATTTT. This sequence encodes CASAPSTGNTIYF.

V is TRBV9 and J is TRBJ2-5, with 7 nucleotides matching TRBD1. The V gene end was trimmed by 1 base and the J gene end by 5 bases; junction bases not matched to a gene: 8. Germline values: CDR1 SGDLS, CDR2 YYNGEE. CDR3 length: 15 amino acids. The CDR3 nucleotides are TGTGCCAGCAGCGTACTACAGGGGATAGCTGAGACCCAGTACTTC. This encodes CASSVLQGIAETQYF.

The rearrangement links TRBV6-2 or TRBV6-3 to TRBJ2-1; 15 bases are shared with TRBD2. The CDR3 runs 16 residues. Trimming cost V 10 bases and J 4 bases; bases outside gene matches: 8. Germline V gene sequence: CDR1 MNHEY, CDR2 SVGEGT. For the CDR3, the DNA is TGTGCCACCAGGACTAGCGGGAGGGGTATGTACAATGAGCAGTTCTTC. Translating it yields CATRTSGRGMYNEQFF.

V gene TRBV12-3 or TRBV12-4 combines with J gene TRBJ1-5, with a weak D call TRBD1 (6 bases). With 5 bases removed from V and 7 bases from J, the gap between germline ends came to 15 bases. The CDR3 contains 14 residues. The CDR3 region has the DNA TGTGCCAGCAGTGGAACAGAACAGGGACAGCCCCAGCATTTT. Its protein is CASSGTEQGQPQHF.

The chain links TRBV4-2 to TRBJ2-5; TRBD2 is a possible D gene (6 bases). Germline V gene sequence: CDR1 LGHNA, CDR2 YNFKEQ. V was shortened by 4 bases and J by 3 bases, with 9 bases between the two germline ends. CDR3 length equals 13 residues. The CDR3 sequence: CASSPTRKETQYF. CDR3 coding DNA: TGTGCCAGCAGCCCGACTAGAAAAGAGACCCAGTACTTC.

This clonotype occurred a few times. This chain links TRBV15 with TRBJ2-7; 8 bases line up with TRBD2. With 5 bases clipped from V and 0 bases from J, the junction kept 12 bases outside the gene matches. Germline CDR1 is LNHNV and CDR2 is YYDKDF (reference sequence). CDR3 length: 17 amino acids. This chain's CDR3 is CATSAYPLAANSYEQYF. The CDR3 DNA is TGTGCCACCAGCGCCTACCCACTAGCGGCAAACTCCTACGAGCAGTACTTC. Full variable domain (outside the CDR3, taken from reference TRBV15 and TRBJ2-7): DAMVIQNPRYQVTQFGKPVTLSCSQTLNHNVMYWYQQKSSQAPKLLFHYYDKDFNNEADTPDNFQSRRPNTSFCFLDIRSPGLGDTAMYLCATSAYPLAANSYEQYFGPGTRLTVT.

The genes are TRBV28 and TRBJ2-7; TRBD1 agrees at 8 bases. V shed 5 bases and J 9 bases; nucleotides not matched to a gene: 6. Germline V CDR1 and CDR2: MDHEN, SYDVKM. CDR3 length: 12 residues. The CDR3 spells CASSLGQGVQYF. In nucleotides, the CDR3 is TGTGCCAGCAGTCTCGGACAGGGAGTGCAGTACTTC.

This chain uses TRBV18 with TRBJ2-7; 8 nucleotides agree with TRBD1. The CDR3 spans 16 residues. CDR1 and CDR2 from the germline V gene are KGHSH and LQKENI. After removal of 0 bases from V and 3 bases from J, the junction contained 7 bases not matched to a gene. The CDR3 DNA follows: TGTGCCAGCTCACCACCGACAGGGGAGTCCCTCTACGAGCAGTACTTC. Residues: CASSPPTGESLYEQYF.

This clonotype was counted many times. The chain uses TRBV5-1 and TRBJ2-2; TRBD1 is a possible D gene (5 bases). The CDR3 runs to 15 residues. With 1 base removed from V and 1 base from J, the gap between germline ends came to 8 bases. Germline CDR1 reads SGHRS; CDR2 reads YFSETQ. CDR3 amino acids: CASSLWQGNTGELFF. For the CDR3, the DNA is TGCGCCAGCAGCTTGTGGCAGGGGAACACCGGGGAGCTGTTTTTT.

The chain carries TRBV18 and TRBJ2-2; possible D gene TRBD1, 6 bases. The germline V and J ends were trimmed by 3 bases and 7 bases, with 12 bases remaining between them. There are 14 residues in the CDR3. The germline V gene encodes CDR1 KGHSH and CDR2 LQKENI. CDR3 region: CASSPDSIVGELFF. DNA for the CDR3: TGTGCCAGCTCACCGGACAGCATAGTCGGGGAGCTGTTTTTT.

The CDR3 loop is CASSIEILNTQYF. CDR3 in DNA: TGTGCCAGTAGTATAGAGATCCTGAATACGCAGTATTTT. The J gene is TRBJ2-3, the V gene TRBV19; D remains unclear. Trimming cost V 0 bases and J 7 bases, with 8 bases left between them. The CDR3 sequence is 13 residues long. CDR1 is LNHDA, CDR2 SQIVND, per germline (reference sequence).

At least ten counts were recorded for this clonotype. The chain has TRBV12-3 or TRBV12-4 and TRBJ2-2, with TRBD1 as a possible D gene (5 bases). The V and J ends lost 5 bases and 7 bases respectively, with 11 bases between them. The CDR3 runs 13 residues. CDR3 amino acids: CASSPGLGGELFF. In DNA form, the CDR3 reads TGTGCCAGCAGTCCAGGGCTGGGCGGGGAGCTGTTTTTT.

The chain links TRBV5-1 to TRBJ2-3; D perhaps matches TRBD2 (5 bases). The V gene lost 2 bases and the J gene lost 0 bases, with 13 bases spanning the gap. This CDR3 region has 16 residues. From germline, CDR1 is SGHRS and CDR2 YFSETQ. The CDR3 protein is CASSFSPRASTDTQYF. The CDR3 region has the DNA TGCGCCAGCAGCTTCTCACCGAGGGCCAGCACAGATACGCAGTATTTT.

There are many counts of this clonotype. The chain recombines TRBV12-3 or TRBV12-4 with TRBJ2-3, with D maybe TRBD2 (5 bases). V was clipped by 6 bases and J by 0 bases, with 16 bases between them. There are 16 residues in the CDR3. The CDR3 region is CASRGEAVLSTDTQYF. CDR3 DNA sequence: TGTGCCAGCAGGGGAGAGGCAGTCCTTAGCACAGATACGCAGTATTTT.

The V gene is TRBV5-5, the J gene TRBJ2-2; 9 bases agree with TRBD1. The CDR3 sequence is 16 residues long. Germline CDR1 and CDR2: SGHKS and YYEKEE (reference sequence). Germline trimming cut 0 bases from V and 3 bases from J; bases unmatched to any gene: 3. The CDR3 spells CASSLGGTGYTGELFF. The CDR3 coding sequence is TGTGCCAGCAGCTTGGGGGGGACAGGGTACACCGGGGAGCTGTTTTTT. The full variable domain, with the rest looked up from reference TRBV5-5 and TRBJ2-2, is DAGVTQSPTHLIKTRGQQVTLRCSPISGHKSVSWYQQVLGQGPQFIFQYYEKEERGRGNFPDRFSARQFPNYSSELNVNALLLGDSALYLCASSLGGTGYTGELFFGEGSRLTVL.

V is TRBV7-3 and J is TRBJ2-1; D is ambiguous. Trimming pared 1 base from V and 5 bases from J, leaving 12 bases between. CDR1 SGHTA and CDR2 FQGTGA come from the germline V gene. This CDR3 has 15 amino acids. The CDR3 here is CASSLSGPGNNEQFF. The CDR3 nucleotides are TGTGCCAGCAGCTTAAGCGGTCCTGGGAACAATGAGCAGTTCTTC.

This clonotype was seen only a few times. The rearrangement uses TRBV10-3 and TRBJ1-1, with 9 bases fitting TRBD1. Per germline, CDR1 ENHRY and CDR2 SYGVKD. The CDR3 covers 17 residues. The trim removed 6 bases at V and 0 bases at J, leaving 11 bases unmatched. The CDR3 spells CAIRKPGQGRMNTEAFF. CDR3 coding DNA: TGTGCCATCAGGAAACCGGGACAGGGCCGCATGAACACTGAAGCTTTCTTT.